The 20 T cell receptor beta chains given below trace back to one sample, sequenced in a study of T cells in Graves' hyperthyroidism and ophthalmopathy. Amplified TCR beta CDR3 regions derived from RNA transcripts. A first-round RT-PCR of the TCR CDR3 used the HTBI primer set. In TCRdb, the multiplex PCR reads were re-called with MiXCR into one record per CDR3 protein. The sample includes over 450,000 distinct CDR3 sequences, over 13% of them seen just once. The material sequenced was blood. The receptor source for this set is a woman aged 18-29 years with Graves' hyperthyroidism.

Regarding this clonotype: At one boundary the junction diverges from the germline segment, which might be a read error. V is TRBV4-2 and J is TRBJ2-3, with D possibly matching TRBD2 (5 bases). Per germline, CDR1 LGHNA and CDR2 YNFKEQ. The CDR3 runs to 14 residues. The CDR3 here is CASSQGSATDTRYF. The CDR3, as DNA: TGTGCCAGCAGCCAAGGTAGCGCCACAGATACGCGGTATTTT.

This clonotype was detected many times. The chain couples TRBV11-3 to TRBJ2-7, with 7 positions matching TRBD1. The CDR3 is 13 amino acids. The V gene end was trimmed by 8 bases and the J gene end by 3 bases; junction bases not matched to a gene: 7. Germline V gene data show CDR1 as SGHNT and CDR2 as YENEEA. CDR3 DNA: TGTGCCAGCGGATCCTCAGGGGGCTACGAGCAGTACTTC. Translation: CASGSSGGYEQYF.

The sample holds many counts of this clonotype. The chain is built from TRBV27 and TRBJ2-3, with 10 bases lining up with TRBD2. V dropped 3 bases and J dropped 5; count of bases not matched to a gene: 11. The CDR3 spans 17 residues. Germline lookup yields CDR1 MNHEY and CDR2 SMNVEV (reference sequence). The CDR3 coding sequence is TGTGCCAGCAGTTTCTGGGGTCTAGCGGGAGAAGGAGATACGCAGTATTTT. It encodes CASSFWGLAGEGDTQYF.

This clonotype has just a few counts. This rearrangement joins TRBV24-1 to TRBJ2-3; the D is unclear. Between the trimmed V and J ends, which lost 5 bases and 5 bases, there was a span of 10 bases. Per the germline V gene, CDR1 is KGHDR and CDR2 is SFDVKD. The CDR3 has 13 residues. The CDR3 loop is CATSGPGEDTQYF. The CDR3 nucleotides read TGTGCCACCAGTGGGCCCGGTGAAGATACGCAGTATTTT.

This clonotype was observed at least ten times. This chain uses TRBV6-1 with TRBJ1-2; D not resolved. Germline CDR1 is MNHNS and CDR2 is SASEGT. This CDR3 has 14 amino acids. V was shortened by 3 bases and J by 8 bases, with 16 bases between the two germline ends. CDR3 protein: CASSDRYSGWGYTF. The CDR3 DNA follows: TGTGCCAGCAGTGATCGGTACAGTGGATGGGGCTACACCTTC.

This clonotype showed up just a few times. The rearrangement uses TRBV15 and TRBJ2-7; D may be TRBD1 (6 bases). Trimming removed 0 bases from V and 2 bases from J, with 11 bases in between. The germline V gene has CDR1 LNHNV and CDR2 YYDKDF (reference sequence). The CDR3 extends over 15 amino acids. CDR3 region: CATSRDRTAAYEQYF. The CDR3 DNA is TGTGCCACCAGCAGAGATAGGACAGCGGCCTACGAGCAGTACTTC.

This clonotype was counted ten times or more. The chain links TRBV3-1 to TRBJ1-2; 7 bases match TRBD1. CDR3 length: 14 amino acids. Germline CDR1 and CDR2: LGHDT and YNNKEL (reference sequence). J was trimmed by 2 bases and V by 4 bases; bases with no gene match: 4. The CDR3 protein is CASSPYRGNYGYTF. The CDR3 DNA reads TGTGCCAGCAGCCCTTACAGGGGAAACTATGGCTACACCTTC.

At least ten counts were recorded for this clonotype. The V gene is TRBV9, the J gene TRBJ2-2; D possibly corresponds to TRBD2 (5 bases). The CDR3 covers 16 residues. Trimming removed 4 bases from V and 6 bases from J, with 19 bases in between. Germline lookup yields CDR1 SGDLS and CDR2 YYNGEE. DNA for the CDR3: TGTGCCAGCAGCCCCCGGACCGGAGAGAGGGCCGGGGAGCTGTTTTTT. It codes for CASSPRTGERAGELFF.

This clonotype was counted ten times or more. The chain links TRBV2 to TRBJ2-1; 7 positions agree with TRBD1. Germline V gene lookup returns CDR1 SNHLY and CDR2 FYNNEI. CDR3 length: 13 residues. Trimming removed 5 bases from V and 10 bases from J; junction bases left unmatched: 8. The CDR3 region has the DNA TGTGCCAGCAGTCCCGACAGGGTAGGCGAGCAGTTCTTC. Translated, it gives CASSPDRVGEQFF.

This clonotype turned up a few times. The V call is TRBV11-2, the J call TRBJ1-4, with 8 bases that match TRBD1. The CDR3 has 15 residues. Trimming removed 1 base from V and 6 bases from J; junction bases left unmatched: 4. Germline loops: CDR1 SGHAT, CDR2 FQNNGV. CDR3 coding DNA: TGTGCCAGCAGCTTAGTCACAGGGGGGGATGAAAAACTGTTTTTT. Its translation: CASSLVTGGDEKLFF.

The rearrangement links TRBV24-1 to TRBJ2-1; no firm D call. Trimming removed 6 bases from V and 5 bases from J, with 4 bases in between. This CDR3 contains 11 residues. CDR1 and CDR2 (germline): KGHDR, SFDVKD. In DNA, the CDR3 is TGTGCCACCAGTAGCAACAATGAGCAGTTCTTC. Its translation: CATSSNNEQFF.

The chain is built from TRBV3-1 and TRBJ2-2; 7 nucleotides line up with TRBD1. Germline trimming cut 1 base from V and 3 bases from J; bases unmatched to any gene: 2. The germline V gene encodes CDR1 LGHDT and CDR2 YNNKEL (reference sequence). This CDR3 comprises 15 residues. CDR3 region: CASSQGDSYTGELFF. The CDR3 nucleotides read TGTGCCAGCAGCCAAGGGGACAGTTACACCGGGGAGCTGTTTTTT. Combining the CDR3 with reference TRBV3-1 and TRBJ2-2 gives the whole variable domain DTAVSQTPKYLVTQMGNDKSIKCEQNLGHDTMYWYKQDSKKFLKIMFSYNNKELIINETVPNRFSPKSPDKAHLNLHINSLELGDSAVYFCASSQGDSYTGELFFGEGSRLTVL.

The V gene is TRBV20-1, the J gene TRBJ2-3; 7 positions match TRBD2. V trimming: 0 bases; J trimming: 0 bases; junction bases outside the gene matches: 6. There are 16 residues in the CDR3. Germline V gene lookup returns CDR1 DFQATT and CDR2 SNEGSKA (reference sequence). The CDR3: CSARDPLAESTDTQYF. The CDR3, as DNA: TGCAGTGCTAGAGACCCTCTAGCGGAAAGCACAGATACGCAGTATTTT.

This chain uses TRBV24-1 with TRBJ2-1; 8 positions agree with TRBD1. Germline CDR1 reads KGHDR; CDR2 reads SFDVKD. This CDR3 has 13 amino acids. V lost 4 bases to trimming and J lost 8 bases; unmatched junction nucleotides: 3. For the CDR3, the DNA is TGTGCCACCAGTGAACCGGACAGGGATGAGCAGTTCTTC. It translates to CATSEPDRDEQFF.

This clonotype has at least ten counts. The chain is built from TRBV11-3 and TRBJ2-1; TRBD2 agrees at 9 bases. The CDR3 loop spans 15 amino acids. Looked up from germline, CDR1 is SGHNT and CDR2 is YENEEA. Trimming removed 4 bases from V and 8 bases from J; junction bases left unmatched: 9. In DNA form, the CDR3 reads TGTGCCAGCAGCTCAGGACTAGCGAGTGGCGATGAGCAGTTCTTC. Translation: CASSSGLASGDEQFF.

This clonotype was counted many times. The chain combines TRBV20-1 with TRBJ2-7, with TRBD2 matching over 11 bases. V shed 0 bases and J 3 bases; nucleotides not matched to a gene: 4. Germline assignment: CDR1 DFQATT and CDR2 SNEGSKA (reference sequence). This CDR3 is 15 amino acids long. The CDR3 sequence: CSARDTSGSNYEQYV. CDR3 bases: TGCAGTGCTAGAGATACTAGCGGGAGTAACTACGAGCAGTACGTC.

A note on this clonotype: A clone one base away is much larger, so this may be a read error. V is TRBV5-1 and J is TRBJ2-1; tentative D call: TRBD2 (5 bases). Germline V CDR1 and CDR2: SGHRS, YFSETQ. The length of the CDR3 is 16 residues. This CDR3 reads CASSLYPGEGYNGQFF. The DNA for the CDR3 is TGCGCCAGCAGCTTGTATCCCGGGGAAGGATACAATGGGCAGTTCTTC.

The chain carries TRBV7-9 and TRBJ1-3, with TRBD1 matching 7 bases. CDR3 length: 16 amino acids. The trim removed 4 bases at V and 2 bases at J, leaving 8 bases unmatched. Per germline, CDR1 SEHNR and CDR2 FQNEAQ (reference sequence). Written as DNA, the CDR3 is TGTGCCAGCAGCTCCCAGAGACAGGGAGCTGGAAACACCATATATTTT. Protein product: CASSSQRQGAGNTIYF.

At least ten counts were recorded for this clonotype. V gene TRBV12-3 or TRBV12-4 combines with J gene TRBJ1-2, with 7 nucleotides matching TRBD1. The CDR3 sequence is 14 residues long. Trimming took 6 bases from V and 4 from J; bases not matched to a gene: 8. The DNA for the CDR3 is TGTGCCAGCAGCCCAAGGGGGCGAAGCTATGGCTACACCTTC. Amino acids: CASSPRGRSYGYTF.

The CDR3 DNA is TGCAGTGTTTCGACCGGGACAGGGATGGGCTACACCTTC. Translation: CSVSTGTGMGYTF. The chain is built from TRBV20-1 and TRBJ1-2, with 9 bases matching TRBD1. The CDR3 loop spans 13 amino acids. The germline V gene encodes CDR1 DFQATT and CDR2 SNEGSKA (reference sequence). After removal of 7 bases from V and 8 bases from J, the junction contained 11 bases not matched to a gene.